This T cell receptor (beta chain) was identified in a study of blood T cell repertoires in COVID-19. Study-level background: Researchers got acute and convalescent COVID-19 samples from the United States, Italy and Spain.

Method: immunoSEQ multiplex PCR; TCRdb's copy keeps in-frame clones and lacks some. The sample consists of 200,000 to 250,000 clones, about four fifths of them appearing once. This CDR3 has 13 residues. The V end lost 5 bases, the J end lost 6 bases, and 9 bases lay between the germline ends. Germline V gene sequence: CDR1 SGHDT, CDR2 YYEEEE. Sequenced material: PBMCs or T cells enriched from blood (not recorded which). The clonotype was recovered from a woman in her fifties or sixties who had recovered from COVID-19. The J gene is TRBJ1-6, the V gene TRBV5-6; D is ambiguous. Here the CDR3 DNA reads TGTGCCAGCAGGGTGGCGGGTAATTCACCCCTCCACTTT. Its protein is CASRVAGNSPLHF.